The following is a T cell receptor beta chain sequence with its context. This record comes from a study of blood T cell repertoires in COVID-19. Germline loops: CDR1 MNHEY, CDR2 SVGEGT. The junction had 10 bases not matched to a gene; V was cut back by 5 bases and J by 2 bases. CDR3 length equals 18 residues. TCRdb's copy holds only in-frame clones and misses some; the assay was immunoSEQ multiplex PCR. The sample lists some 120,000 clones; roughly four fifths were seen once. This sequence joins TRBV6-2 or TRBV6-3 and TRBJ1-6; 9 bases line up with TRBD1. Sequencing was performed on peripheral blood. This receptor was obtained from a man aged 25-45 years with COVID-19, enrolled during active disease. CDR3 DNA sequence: TGTGCCAGCAGTCGGGACAGGGAAGTTTACACCTATAATTCACCCCTCCACTTT. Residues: CASSRDREVYTYNSPLHF.